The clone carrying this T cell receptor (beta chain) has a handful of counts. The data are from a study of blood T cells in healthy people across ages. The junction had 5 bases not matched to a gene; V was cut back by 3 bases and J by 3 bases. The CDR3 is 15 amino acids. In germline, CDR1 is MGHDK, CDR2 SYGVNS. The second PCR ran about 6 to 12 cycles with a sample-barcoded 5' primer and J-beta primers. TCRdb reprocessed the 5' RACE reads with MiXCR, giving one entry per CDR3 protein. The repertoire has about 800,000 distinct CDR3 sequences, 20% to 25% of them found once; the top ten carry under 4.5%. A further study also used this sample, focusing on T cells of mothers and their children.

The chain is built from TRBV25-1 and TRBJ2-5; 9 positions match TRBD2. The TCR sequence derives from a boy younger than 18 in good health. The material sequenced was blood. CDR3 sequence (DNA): TGTGCCAGCAGTGACGCGAGACTAGCGGAAGAGACCCAGTACTTC. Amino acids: CASSDARLAEETQYF.